These 27 T cell receptor beta chains were all obtained from the same sample, sequenced in a study of graft-versus-host responses after intestinal transplantation. Antigens of these TCRs are unknown. The data were produced by immunoSEQ multiplex PCR, yet TCRdb's version contains in-frame clones alone and is incomplete. The table shows about 120,000 clones, with roughly 95% occurring only once. Sequencing used unstimulated CD8+ T cells sorted from spleen or lymph node cells, obtained before intestinal transplant. The receptors were sampled from a human donor who received an intestinal transplant.

V gene TRBV14 combines with J gene TRBJ2-1, with D perhaps TRBD1 or TRBD2 (5 bases each). CDR1 and CDR2 (germline): SGHDN, FVKESK. CDR3 length: 15 residues. The ends were cut back, 3 bases at V and 4 bases at J, with 13 bases in the middle. CDR3 region: CASSQGVIGYNEQFF. The CDR3 DNA reads TGTGCCAGCAGCCAGGGGGTAATCGGGTACAATGAGCAGTTCTTC. The complete variable domain, with remaining parts taken from reference TRBV14 and TRBJ2-1, reads EAGVTQFPSHSVIEKGQTVTLRCDPISGHDNLYWYRRVMGKEIKFLLHFVKESKQDESGMPNNRFLAERTGGTYSTLKVQPAELEDSGVYFCASSQGVIGYNEQFFGPGTRLTVL.

This clone was picked up one time. The chain has TRBV7-2 and TRBJ1-4, with no clear D. Germline-derived CDR1 and CDR2 are SGHTA and FQGNSA. This CDR3 is built from 15 residues. Between the trimmed V and J ends, which lost 8 bases and 2 bases, there was a span of 15 bases. CDR3 sequence (DNA): TGTGCCAGCCTTCGGGCATTCGCGACTAATGAAAAACTGTTTTTT. It translates to CASLRAFATNEKLFF.

Comments on this clone: Other DNA sequences in this sample translate to the same CDR3. This chain links TRBV19 with TRBJ1-1, with D uncertain. Germline V gives CDR1 LNHDA, CDR2 SQIVND (reference sequence). The V and J ends lost 1 base and 7 bases respectively, with 7 bases between them. The CDR3 is made up of 12 amino acids. CDR3 bases: TGTGCCAGTAGTATAGGGGCGGTTGAAGCTTTCTTT. Translating it yields CASSIGAVEAFF.

This clone was detected once. The rearrangement joins TRBV6-1 to TRBJ2-7; no reliable D call. The CDR3 contains 15 residues. Trimming removed 8 bases from V and 2 bases from J, with 19 bases in between. Germline V gene sequence: CDR1 MNHNS, CDR2 SASEGT. The CDR3 bases are TGTGCCAGCTCCTCTTTTAACAGCAACCCCTACGAGCAGTACTTC. Its protein is CASSSFNSNPYEQYF.

This clone was recorded only once. The chain links TRBV7-2 to TRBJ2-7; D is uncertain. Germline V CDR1 and CDR2: SGHTA, FQGNSA. CDR3 length equals 16 residues. V dropped 0 bases and J dropped 3 bases, with 15 bases sitting between them. CDR3 nucleotide sequence: TGTGCCAGCAGCTTAGCGCAGGTGACCAGCAGCTACGAGCAGTACTTC. As protein: CASSLAQVTSSYEQYF. Complete variable domain (other parts from reference TRBV7-2 and TRBJ2-7): GAGVSQSPSNKVTEKGKDVELRCDPISGHTALYWYRQSLGQGLEFLIYFQGNSAPDKSGLPSDRFSAERTGGSVSTLTIQRTQQEDSAVYLCASSLAQVTSSYEQYFGPGTRLTVT.

This rearrangement joins TRBV4-1 to TRBJ1-2; possibly TRBD1 for D (5 bases). The V end was cut by 0 bases, the J end by 4 bases, with 12 bases between. There are 15 residues in the CDR3. Germline CDR1 and CDR2: MGHRA and YSYEKL. DNA for the CDR3: TGCGCCAGCAGCCAAGAACCTGGACACCTCTATGGCTACACCTTC. Translation gives CASSQEPGHLYGYTF.

The chain combines TRBV5-1 with TRBJ2-1, with TRBD2 matching over 7 bases. This CDR3 has 15 amino acids. V lost 2 bases, J lost 5 bases, and 7 bases stayed unmatched. CDR1 SGHRS and CDR2 YFSETQ come from the germline V gene. The CDR3 region is CASSFERGPDNEQFF. In nucleotides, the CDR3 is TGCGCCAGCAGCTTCGAGCGGGGCCCGGACAATGAGCAGTTCTTC.

V usage is TRBV9 and J usage is TRBJ2-2; TRBD2 matches 9 bases. The length of the CDR3 is 17 residues. V dropped 1 base and J dropped 5; count of bases not matched to a gene: 9. Per the germline V gene, CDR1 is SGDLS and CDR2 is YYNGEE. CDR3 region: CASSVSLSGSMTGELFF. The CDR3, as DNA: TGTGCCAGCAGCGTAAGTCTTAGCGGGAGTATGACCGGGGAGCTGTTTTTT.

V and J are TRBV28 and TRBJ1-2; 7 nucleotides align to TRBD1. V lost 5 bases and J lost 2; bases outside the gene matches: 8. Per the germline V gene, CDR1 is MDHEN and CDR2 is SYDVKM. There are 15 residues in the CDR3. Here the CDR3 reads CASSPTGADNYGYTF. CDR3 in DNA: TGTGCCAGCAGTCCAACAGGGGCCGACAACTATGGCTACACCTTC.

V gene TRBV28 combines with J gene TRBJ2-1, with 9 bases matching TRBD2. CDR1 is MDHEN and CDR2 is SYDVKM in the germline V gene. CDR3 size: 15 residues. V was pared by 3 bases and J by 5 bases, with 5 bases of the junction left unmatched. The DNA for the CDR3 is TGTGCCAGCAGTTTCGCGGGAGGGAGCGACAATGAGCAGTTCTTC. Translating gives CASSFAGGSDNEQFF.

This chain connects TRBV28 to TRBJ1-5, with 7 bases identical to TRBD1. The CDR3 has 17 residues. V lost 8 bases and J lost 0; bases outside the gene matches: 13. The germline V gene encodes CDR1 MDHEN and CDR2 SYDVKM. The CDR3 protein is CASRRDRDAYSNQPQHF. CDR3 sequence (DNA): TGTGCCAGCCGCCGAGACAGGGATGCCTATAGCAATCAGCCCCAGCATTTT.

The V call is TRBV5-1, the J call TRBJ2-7; 8 bases are a match to TRBD1. V shed 2 bases and J 5 bases; nucleotides not matched to a gene: 6. There are 14 residues in the CDR3. The germline V gene encodes CDR1 SGHRS and CDR2 YFSETQ. The DNA for the CDR3 is TGCGCCAGCAGCTTTGACAGGGGTGGTAACGAGCAGTACTTC. Amino acids: CASSFDRGGNEQYF.

The rearrangement uses TRBV28 and TRBJ2-7, with 8 bases matching TRBD2. This CDR3 comprises 15 residues. The V gene end was trimmed by 4 bases and the J gene end by 0 bases; junction bases not matched to a gene: 5. Germline lookup yields CDR1 MDHEN and CDR2 SYDVKM. The CDR3 DNA reads TGTGCCAGCAGTTGGGCGCGGGAGGCCTCCTACGAGCAGTACTTC. Translated, it gives CASSWAREASYEQYF.

This clone was observed a single time. The junction departs from the called germline gene at one end, perhaps through a read error. The V gene is TRBV6-5, the J gene TRBJ2-1; D gene ambiguous. Germline CDR1 is MNHEY and CDR2 is SVGAGI. The CDR3 has 15 amino acids. CDR3 amino acids: CASSVSPYSYNERFF. The CDR3 DNA sequence: TGTGCCAGCAGCGTTTCACCTTACTCCTACAATGAGCGGTTCTTC.

The chain couples TRBV19 to TRBJ2-5, with TRBD1 as a possible D gene (5 bases). The DNA matches TRBJ2-7 better at its end, which makes the J call doubtful. Looked up from germline, CDR1 is LNHDA and CDR2 is SQIVND (reference sequence). This CDR3 has 13 amino acids. The CDR3 DNA is TGTGCCAGTAGTATGGCCAGGGCCTACGAGCAGTACTTC. Its protein product is CASSMARAYEQYF.

The V call is TRBV4-1, the J call TRBJ2-3, with TRBD2 identical over 11 bases. V shed 6 bases and J 5 bases; nucleotides not matched to a gene: 7. Germline V gene sequence: CDR1 MGHRA, CDR2 YSYEKL. This CDR3 has 15 residues. CDR3 protein: CASSTLAGAGDTQYF. The CDR3 region has the DNA TGCGCCAGCAGTACACTAGCGGGAGCCGGAGATACGCAGTATTTT.

This chain uses TRBV4-2 with TRBJ2-7; D may match TRBD1 or TRBD2 (6 bases each). Trimming pared 2 bases from V and 4 bases from J, leaving 18 bases between. CDR1 and CDR2 (germline): LGHNA, YNFKEQ. The CDR3 length is 16 residues. This CDR3 is CASSQLSVGGLYEQYF. The CDR3 DNA reads as TGTGCCAGCAGCCAACTTAGTGTCGGGGGCCTTTACGAGCAGTACTTC.

This clone was seen a few times. The genes are TRBV4-2 and TRBJ2-1; 9 bases agree with TRBD2. Per the germline V gene, CDR1 is LGHNA and CDR2 is YNFKEQ. V gave up 0 bases and J gave up 6 bases; unmatched junction bases: 9. The length of the CDR3 is 17 residues. The CDR3 DNA is TGTGCCAGCAGCCAAGATATTAGCGGGAGACGGGGCAATGAGCAGTTCTTC. Translated, it gives CASSQDISGRRGNEQFF.

The chain carries TRBV15 and TRBJ2-7; D not certain. The CDR3 runs 16 residues. Germline V gene data show CDR1 as LNHNV and CDR2 as YYDKDF (reference sequence). V was cut by 1 base and J by 6 bases, with 19 bases left in between. The CDR3 reads CATSRGVQASLGEQYF. In DNA, the CDR3 is TGTGCCACCAGCAGAGGAGTCCAGGCGAGTCTCGGCGAGCAGTACTTC.

This clone has just one count. An end of the junction does not agree with germline; a read error may underlie this. Other nucleotide sequences in the sample specify the same CDR3. The rearrangement uses TRBV9 and TRBJ2-3, with D tentatively TRBD2 (6 bases). Germline V lookup: CDR1 SGDLS, CDR2 YYNGEE. The CDR3 covers 15 residues. The CDR3 nucleotides are TGCGCCAGCAGCATCTCCGGGACTAGCACAGATACGCAGTATTTT. Translated, it gives CASSISGTSTDTQYF.

This clone has only one observation. This chain joins TRBV7-2 and TRBJ1-1; possibly TRBD1 for D (6 bases). Trimming removed 5 bases from V and 7 bases from J, with 17 bases in between. Germline assignment: CDR1 SGHTA and CDR2 FQGNSA. CDR3 size: 14 residues. CDR3 in DNA: TGTGCCAGCAGCCTGGAATACAGGGAGGGTGAAGCTTTCTTT. It yields the protein CASSLEYREGEAFF. The variable domain in full, completed from reference TRBV7-2 and TRBJ1-1, reads GAGVSQSPSNKVTEKGKDVELRCDPISGHTALYWYRQSLGQGLEFLIYFQGNSAPDKSGLPSDRFSAERTGGSVSTLTIQRTQQEDSAVYLCASSLEYREGEAFFGQGTRLTVV.

This chain links TRBV28 with TRBJ2-2; D gene ambiguous. The V gene lost 5 bases and the J gene lost 4 bases, with 14 bases spanning the gap. CDR3 size: 15 residues. CDR1 MDHEN and CDR2 SYDVKM come from the germline V gene. CDR3 bases: TGTGCCAGCAGTCGATTGGGGTGGACCACCGGGGAGCTGTTTTTT. Translating it yields CASSRLGWTTGELFF.

The rearrangement joins TRBV6-1 to TRBJ2-5, with 9 nucleotides matching TRBD1. The DNA end favors TRBJ2-7, so the J call may be wrong. The length of the CDR3 is 14 residues. Germline V gene data show CDR1 as MNHNS and CDR2 as SASEGT. The CDR3 DNA reads as TGTGCCAGCAGTACCCGGGACAGGGACTACGAGCAGTACTTC. Amino acid sequence: CASSTRDRDYEQYF.

This clone was observed once. The V call is TRBV7-2, the J call TRBJ2-3, with 11 bases identical to TRBD2. The J segment lost 0 bases and the V segment lost 2 bases, leaving 4 bases of the junction unmatched. This CDR3 spans 17 amino acids. Germline V gene data show CDR1 as SGHTA and CDR2 as FQGNSA. The CDR3 coding sequence is TGTGCCAGCAGCTTACTAGCGGGAGGACTTAGCACAGATACGCAGTATTTT. Protein sequence: CASSLLAGGLSTDTQYF.

V and J are TRBV28 and TRBJ2-1, with 11 bases matching TRBD2. With V trimmed by 5 bases and J by 8 bases, 14 bases remained unmatched. CDR3 length: 17 residues. Germline V lookup: CDR1 MDHEN, CDR2 SYDVKM. CDR3 loop: CASSAITTSGSGYEQFF. In DNA, the CDR3 is TGTGCCAGCAGTGCTATCACAACTAGCGGGAGTGGCTATGAGCAGTTCTTC.

The chain has TRBV19 and TRBJ1-5, with 7 bases identical to TRBD1. The V and J ends lost 7 bases and 5 bases, in that order; junction bases with no gene match: 8. The CDR3 is 14 amino acids. Per the germline V gene, CDR1 is LNHDA and CDR2 is SQIVND (reference sequence). The CDR3 DNA follows: TGTGCCAGTACCGTGACAGGGACCCATCAGCCCCAGCATTTT. Protein: CASTVTGTHQPQHF.

This clone appeared a single time. The chain couples TRBV5-1 to TRBJ2-1, with 7 bases lining up with TRBD2. The CDR3 consists of 17 residues. V dropped 4 bases and J dropped 2; count of bases not matched to a gene: 12. Germline CDR1 SGHRS, CDR2 YFSETQ. The CDR3 DNA is TGCGCCAGCAGCAAAAGAACCGGGACTACGACCTACAATGAGCAGTTCTTC. This codes for CASSKRTGTTTYNEQFF.